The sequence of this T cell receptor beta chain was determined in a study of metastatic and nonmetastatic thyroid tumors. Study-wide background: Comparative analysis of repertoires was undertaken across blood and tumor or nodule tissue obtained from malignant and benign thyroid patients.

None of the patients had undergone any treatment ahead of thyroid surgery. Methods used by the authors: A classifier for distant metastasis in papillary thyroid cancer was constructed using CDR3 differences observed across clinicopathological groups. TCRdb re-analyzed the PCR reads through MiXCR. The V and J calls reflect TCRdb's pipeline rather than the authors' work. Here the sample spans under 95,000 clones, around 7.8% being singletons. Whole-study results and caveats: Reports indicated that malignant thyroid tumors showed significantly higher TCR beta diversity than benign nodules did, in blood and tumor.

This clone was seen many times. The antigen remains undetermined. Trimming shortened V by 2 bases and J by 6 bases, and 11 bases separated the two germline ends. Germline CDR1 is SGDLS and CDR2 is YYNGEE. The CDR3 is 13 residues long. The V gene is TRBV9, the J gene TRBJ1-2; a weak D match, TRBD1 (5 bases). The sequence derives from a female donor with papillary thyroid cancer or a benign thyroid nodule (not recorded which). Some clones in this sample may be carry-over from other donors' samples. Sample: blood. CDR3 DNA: TGTGCCAGCAGCGTGGGGGACGAGGATGGCTACACCTTC. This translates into CASSVGDEDGYTF.